The rows below give T cell receptor beta chains drawn from one sample of a study of blood T cells in healthy people across ages. Each CDR3 protein is one row after TCRdb ran MiXCR on the 5' RACE reads. The sample has around 1.5 million distinct CDR3 sequences, 42% seen once. Material for sequencing was blood. The receptors here all came from a woman in her late teens or twenties in good health. Both conserved end residues are part of each CDR3. A D gene is named only where the DNA matches it firmly. Not all rows give a size; the values are once, few, many and, for expanded clones, a class.

J gene: TRBJ2-7; D gene: TRBD2; clone size: -; V gene: TRBV20-1; CDR3 DNA: TGCAGTGCTAGCCGAGCGGGGGCCTCGGATAGGCAGTACTTC; CDR3 protein: CSASRAGASDRQYF
J gene: TRBJ2-7; D gene: TRBD2; clone size: many; V gene: TRBV27; CDR3 DNA: TGTGCCAGCAGCCCAGGACTAGCGGGAGGAAACGAGCAGTACTTC; CDR3 protein: CASSPGLAGGNEQYF
J gene: TRBJ2-5; D gene: TRBD2; clone size: -; V gene: TRBV20-1; CDR3 DNA: TGCAGTGCTACGAGTAGCGGGGAGGCCCAAGAGACCCAGTACTTC; CDR3 protein: CSATSSGEAQETQYF
J gene: TRBJ1-2; D gene: -; clone size: few; V gene: TRBV12-3/TRBV12-4; CDR3 DNA: TGTGCCAGCAGTTCCGTTGGCAGAAACTATGGCTACACCTTC; CDR3 protein: CASSSVGRNYGYTF
J gene: TRBJ1-2; D gene: -; clone size: few; V gene: TRBV20-1; CDR3 DNA: TGCAGTGCTAGACAGTATGGCTACACCTTC; CDR3 protein: CSARQYGYTF
J gene: TRBJ1-5; D gene: TRBD1; clone size: -; V gene: TRBV6-5; CDR3 DNA: TGTGCCAGCAGACCGGGACAGGGATTTATGCAGCCCCAGCATTTT; CDR3 protein: CASRPGQGFMQPQHF
J gene: TRBJ1-2; D gene: -; clone size: -; V gene: TRBV28; CDR3 DNA: TGTGCCAGCAGCCCACATACGAGCTACTATGGCTACACCTTC; CDR3 protein: CASSPHTSYYGYTF
J gene: TRBJ1-6; D gene: -; clone size: once; V gene: TRBV6-5; CDR3 DNA: TGTGCCAGCAGCACCAACCCACGGGGTTCACCCCTCCACTTT; CDR3 protein: CASSTNPRGSPLHF
J gene: TRBJ2-1; D gene: -; clone size: few; V gene: TRBV11-2; CDR3 DNA: TGTGCCAGCAGCGCCTCTCTTGGGCAGTTCTTC; CDR3 protein: CASSASLGQFF
J gene: TRBJ1-2; D gene: -; clone size: -; V gene: TRBV6-7; CDR3 DNA: TGTGCCAGCAGACCGAGTGCGGGCCGTGACTATGGCTACACCTTC; CDR3 protein: CASRPSAGRDYGYTF
J gene: TRBJ1-2; D gene: TRBD1; clone size: few; V gene: TRBV7-6; CDR3 DNA: TGTGCCAGCAGCCCTTCGCCGGGACAGACTCTCTATGGCTACACCTTC; CDR3 protein: CASSPSPGQTLYGYTF
J gene: TRBJ2-2; D gene: -; clone size: -; V gene: TRBV9; CDR3 DNA: TGTGCCAGCAGCGCCGAGGTTGACGGGGAGCTGTTTTTT; CDR3 protein: CASSAEVDGELFF
J gene: TRBJ2-7; D gene: TRBD1; clone size: -; V gene: TRBV6-6; CDR3 DNA: TGTGCCAGCAGTTACCCCGACAGGGCCTACGAGCAGTACTTC; CDR3 protein: CASSYPDRAYEQYF
J gene: TRBJ2-1; D gene: -; clone size: -; V gene: TRBV3-1; CDR3 DNA: TGTGCCAGCAGCCAAGAAGGTAGCGGCTTCTTCAATGAGCAGTTCTTC; CDR3 protein: CASSQEGSGFFNEQFF
J gene: TRBJ2-5; D gene: -; clone size: -; V gene: TRBV20-1; CDR3 DNA: TGCAGTGCTAGCTTAGGCGGGATCGGAGAGCAGTACTTC; CDR3 protein: CSASLGGIGEQYF
J gene: TRBJ2-5; D gene: TRBD2; clone size: -; V gene: TRBV5-1; CDR3 DNA: TGCGCCAGCACCGCCTCCAGCGGGGGGGAAGAGACCCAGTACTTC; CDR3 protein: CASTASSGGEETQYF
J gene: TRBJ2-3; D gene: -; clone size: -; V gene: TRBV9; CDR3 DNA: TGTGCCAGCAGCGTTGGGTTGGCATCCCTCACAGATACGCAGTATTTT; CDR3 protein: CASSVGLASLTDTQYF
J gene: TRBJ2-3; D gene: -; clone size: -; V gene: TRBV5-5; CDR3 DNA: TGTGCCAGCAGCGGCAGGGGAGGGGGAGATACGCAGTATTTT; CDR3 protein: CASSGRGGGDTQYF
J gene: TRBJ2-4; D gene: -; clone size: few; V gene: TRBV12-3/TRBV12-4; CDR3 DNA: TGTGCCACCCGAGGGGCGGGGTCGGCCAAAAACATTCAGTACTTC; CDR3 protein: CATRGAGSAKNIQYF
J gene: TRBJ1-5; D gene: -; clone size: -; V gene: TRBV20-1; CDR3 DNA: TGCAGTGCCACCGAGGGCCATTCGAGCAATCAGCCCCAGCATTTT; CDR3 protein: CSATEGHSSNQPQHF
J gene: TRBJ1-3; D gene: TRBD1; clone size: -; V gene: TRBV5-6; CDR3 DNA: TGTGCCAGCAGCTCCTTGGACAGGGGTTCCGGAAACACCATATATTTT; CDR3 protein: CASSSLDRGSGNTIYF
J gene: TRBJ1-4; D gene: TRBD1; clone size: few; V gene: TRBV28; CDR3 DNA: TGTGCCAGCAGTTCATCTAACAGGGGCTGGGAAAAACTGTTTTTT; CDR3 protein: CASSSSNRGWEKLFF
J gene: TRBJ2-3; D gene: TRBD2; clone size: few; V gene: TRBV27; CDR3 DNA: TGTGCCAGCGGGACTAGCGCCTCAGATACGCAGTATTTT; CDR3 protein: CASGTSASDTQYF
J gene: TRBJ2-7; D gene: TRBD2; clone size: -; V gene: TRBV20-1; CDR3 DNA: TGCAGTGCTTTTCCGATACTAGCGGGAGTCCCCGGGGGGGGAGAGCAGTACTTC; CDR3 protein: CSAFPILAGVPGGGEQYF
J gene: TRBJ1-1; D gene: TRBD1; clone size: -; V gene: TRBV10-3; CDR3 DNA: TGTGCCATCAGTAACGGGACAGGGGCAAGGGCGGTTGGCACTGAAGCTTTCTTT; CDR3 protein: CAISNGTGARAVGTEAFF
J gene: TRBJ1-2; D gene: TRBD1; clone size: few; V gene: TRBV10-2; CDR3 DNA: TGCGCCACCGTCCCGACAGGGGACTACACCTTC; CDR3 protein: CATVPTGDYTF